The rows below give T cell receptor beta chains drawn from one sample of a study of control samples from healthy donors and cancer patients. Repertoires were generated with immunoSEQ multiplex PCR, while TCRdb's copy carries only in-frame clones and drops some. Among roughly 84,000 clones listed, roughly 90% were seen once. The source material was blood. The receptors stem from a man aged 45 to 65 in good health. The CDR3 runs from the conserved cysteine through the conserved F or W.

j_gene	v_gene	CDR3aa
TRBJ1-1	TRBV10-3	CAASGGSTEAFF
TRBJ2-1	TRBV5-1	CASSLIPSSYNEQFF
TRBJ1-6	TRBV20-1	CSASPRVGADSPLHF
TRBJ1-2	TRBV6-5	CASSSNYGYTF
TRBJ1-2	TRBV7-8	CASSSDRGYGYTF
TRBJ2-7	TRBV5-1	CASSLAQGAYEQYF
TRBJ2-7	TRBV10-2	CASSESMGSEYF
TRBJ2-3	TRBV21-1	CASSKGRAGGPCTDTQYF
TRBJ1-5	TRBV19	CASSPAPNQPQHF
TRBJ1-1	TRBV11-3	CASSLDGRTGSTEAFF
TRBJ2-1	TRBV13	CASSLAGGGRYEQFF
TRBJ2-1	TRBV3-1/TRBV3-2	CASSGFSSYNEQFF
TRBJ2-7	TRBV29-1	CSVHAGTDYEQYF
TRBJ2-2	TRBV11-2	CASSPRVATGELFF
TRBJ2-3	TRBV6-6	CASSFSSGRVGDTQYF
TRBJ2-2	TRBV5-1	CASSLARVTGELFF
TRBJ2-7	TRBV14	CASSLSGGPYEQYF
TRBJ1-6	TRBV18	CASSPRAGLSSYNSPLHF
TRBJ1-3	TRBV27	CASSLQGISGNTIYF
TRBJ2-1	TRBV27	CASSPNVRSLGTSGNEQFF
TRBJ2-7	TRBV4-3	CASSQRPRGQGTEQYF
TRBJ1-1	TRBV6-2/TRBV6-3	CASSPAGVSTEAFF
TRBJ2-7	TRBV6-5	CASRRLVSPYEQYF
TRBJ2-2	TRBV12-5	CASGSPGTSLTGELFF
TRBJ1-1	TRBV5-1	CASSLESGLRIAEAFF
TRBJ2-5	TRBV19	CASSDSGPIQETQYF
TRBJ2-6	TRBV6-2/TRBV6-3	CASSSTGGSGANVLTF
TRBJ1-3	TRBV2	CASSEDGRNGNTIYF
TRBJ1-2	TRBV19	CACKTENYGYTF
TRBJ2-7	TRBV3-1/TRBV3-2	CASSPGSLAGGYEQYF
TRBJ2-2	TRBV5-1	CASSLEDRSFGELFF
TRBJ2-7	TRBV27	CASSLLGGGDEQYF
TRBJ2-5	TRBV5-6	CASSLIKLAGGETQYF
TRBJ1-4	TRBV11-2	CASSLMGRELFF
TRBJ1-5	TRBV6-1	CASSEWADNQPQHF
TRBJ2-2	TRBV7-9	CASSPTDILNTGELFF
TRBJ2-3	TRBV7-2	CASSPREPSGGLSTDTQYF
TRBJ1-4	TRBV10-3	CAIRAGTGVIEKLFF
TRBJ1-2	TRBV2	CASSVGPNYGYTF
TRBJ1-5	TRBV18	CASSPSTGRASQPQHF
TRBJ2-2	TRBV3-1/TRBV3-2	CASSQPLAGELFF
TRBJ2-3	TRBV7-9	CASSPRWEPSTDTQYF
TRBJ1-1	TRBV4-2	CASSQLNTEAFF
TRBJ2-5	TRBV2	CASRVQRAQETQYF
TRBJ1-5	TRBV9	CASSVGDRGFNQPQHF
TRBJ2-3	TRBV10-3	CAISGQGAHQGTDTQYF
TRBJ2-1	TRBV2	CASSEQRGANEQFF
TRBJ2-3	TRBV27	CASSSRPGPGTDTQYF
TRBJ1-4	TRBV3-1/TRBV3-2	CASSQVGGREKLFF
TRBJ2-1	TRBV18	CASSPAQGSSNNEQFF
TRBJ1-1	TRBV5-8	CASSLWQGYTEAFF
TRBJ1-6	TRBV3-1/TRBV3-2	CASSQGVGHSPLHF
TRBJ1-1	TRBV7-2	CASSFRAGRTEAFF
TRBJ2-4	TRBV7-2	CASSLDRAVKGIQYF
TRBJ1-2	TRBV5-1	CASSLAHGAGLGGYTF
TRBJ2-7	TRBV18	CASSPRNGFSYEQYF
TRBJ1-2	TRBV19	CASSVPNDRAYTF
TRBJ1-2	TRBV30	CAWIGTRRNYGYTF
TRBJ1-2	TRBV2	CASMEQGPFNYGYTF